This T cell receptor (beta chain) is from a study of cytotoxic CD8 clonotypes in ibrutinib-treated CLL (dated by TCRdb to the early 2020s). Looking at the study overall: The cohort had some eleven relapsed/refractory and some 15 treatment-naive patients; 17 to 18 were IGHV unmutated. Responses were partial in some 24 patients and complete in 2; after median around 68 months follow-up, about 15 stayed in remission and roughly twelve progressed. Samples at response were collected after a median of around twelve months of treatment, with a range of about 6 to 40 months. Samples averaged roughly 280,000 productive templates and just under 95,000 productive rearrangements. Of the approximately 91 people in the trial, 26 had longitudinal samples available. Cryopreserved peripheral blood mononuclear cells were collected at three points: before therapy, at response, and at either sustained remission or disease progression. Every remission and progressive disease sample was obtained while ibrutinib was still being received by the patients. The paper's findings and limits, for the study overall: At ibrutinib response clonality went up, during sustained remission it held steady, and at progression it dropped back toward baseline. Sampling times were not matched between patients in sustained remission and patients whose disease was progressing, and lymph node repertoires were not examined. Public clonotypes were rare and either shrank or stayed stable during treatment, and the rise in clonality at ibrutinib response reflected expansion of private clonotypes. At baseline, clonality was higher than in age-matched healthy donors and showed a strong correlation with circulating CD8+ T-cell counts.

The time point label here, explained by the study, means: approximately twelve months on ibrutinib. For TCR beta library preparation, around 1.8 micrograms of genomic DNA were extracted from the cryopreserved PBMCs. Longitudinal blood samples from CLL patients receiving ibrutinib monotherapy were subjected to high-throughput TCR beta sequencing. The patients took part in an open-label, single-center phase 2 trial of ibrutinib monotherapy. CDR1 MNHNY and CDR2 SVGAGI were looked up in the germline V gene (reference sequence). Trimming removed 2 bases from V and 7 bases from J, leaving 11 bases between the germline ends. The CDR3 numbers 13 residues from cysteine through phenylalanine. Of all the DNA, just the CDR3 is kept, 39 bases in frame from base 1. As for this clone: No cognate antigen has been identified for it. Base qualities are not at hand, and no much larger clone is one base apart.

A MiSeq instrument was used for deep resolution sequencing, which targeted depths ranging from 1 in 1 million up to 1 in 200,000 T cells, with coverage averaging 10x for each clonotype. The immunoSEQ hsTCRB Kit was used to generate the TCR beta libraries. Turning to the authors' computational methods: ImmunoSEQ Data Assistant and ImmunoSEQ Analyzer were used for data analysis, and V, D and J genes were assigned according to IMGT definitions. Clonality, which ranges from 0 to 1, was calculated as one minus the normalized Shannon entropy of productive rearrangement frequencies. Only overrepresented clonotypes making up at least 0.05% of each patient's repertoire were included in the public clonotype analysis. Some 12 age-matched healthy donor repertoires from immuneACCESS served as clonality controls. TCRdb took over this immuneACCESS table, retaining in-frame rearrangements with V and J assigned. Such tables are incomplete; in checked studies, under half of the missing clones stem from an unresolved V gene, and the remainder is unexplained. The V and J calls and the clone size are those of that table, but D and trimming were determined from the DNA. Here the sample has approximately 84,000 clones; around 79% occur a single time. About 4.8% of the sample is held by the ten biggest clonotypes.

The sequencing used PBMCs, collected after 12 months of ibrutinib treatment. Rearrangement joined TRBV6-6 to TRBJ1-2; the D gene lacks a confident call. The TCR was taken from a human donor with chronic lymphocytic leukemia. The CDR3 in this case is CASSYSPQLGYTF. Read as DNA, the sequence is TGTGCCAGCAGTTACAGCCCCCAACTTGGCTACACCTTC.